This TCR beta chain was captured by sequencing in a study of patients and donors after allogeneic stem cell transplantation. Via MiXCR, TCRdb re-called the RT-PCR reads, giving one row per CDR3 protein. This sample has approximately 150,000 distinct CDR3 sequences; roughly 30% occur once, and the top ten carry under 3.5%. The CDR3 runs 19 residues. J was trimmed by 6 bases and V by 6 bases; bases with no gene match: 23. Germline lookup yields CDR1 SEHNR and CDR2 FQNEAQ (reference sequence). The sequence came from a human donor who was either an allogeneic HSCT recipient or a stem cell or donor lymphocyte infusion donor (not recorded which). It is not recorded whose cells these are; they may come from a transplant donor. What was sequenced was blood, either unsorted or a sorted T cell fraction (not recorded which). The genes are TRBV7-9 and TRBJ1-2; 9 bases agree with TRBD1. The CDR3 nucleotides are TGTGCCAGCAGGATCAGACCTCGTGGGACAGGGAAGGAGGTGGATGGCTACACCTTC. This translates into CASRIRPRGTGKEVDGYTF.